Each of the 30 T cell receptor beta chains below was sequenced from the same sample in a study of shared clonotypes between healthy human individuals. Generated by immunoSEQ multiplex PCR, the TCRdb table keeps only in-frame clones and is missing some. Counted here are about 470,000 clones, roughly 77% occurring once; the ten biggest clones make up 13%. Sample: PBMCs. The receptors stem from a woman aged 35 to 49 in good health. Some clones in this sample may be carry-over from other donors' samples.

The sample holds a few counts of this clone. This chain connects TRBV6-4 to TRBJ2-1; TRBD2 aligns across 7 bases. The CDR3 runs to 20 residues. Germline V CDR1 and CDR2: MRHNA, SNTAGT. With V trimmed by 0 bases and J by 1 base, 15 bases remained unmatched. The CDR3 loop reads CASSDSIRGTPGGSYNEQFF. CDR3 sequence (DNA): TGTGCCAGCAGTGACTCGATCCGGGGCACTCCCGGGGGGTCCTACAATGAGCAGTTCTTC.

The J gene is TRBJ2-5, the V gene TRBV7-9; D not resolved. This CDR3 has 15 amino acids. V lost 5 bases to trimming and J lost 0 bases, with 13 bases between them. Per germline, CDR1 SEHNR and CDR2 FQNEAQ (reference sequence). CDR3 protein: CASSPSFGYQETQYF. Written as DNA, the CDR3 is TGTGCCAGCAGCCCTTCCTTTGGGTACCAAGAGACCCAGTACTTC.

This chain joins TRBV5-4 and TRBJ2-7; 9 bases line up with TRBD2. Germline trimming cut 3 bases from V and 0 bases from J; bases unmatched to any gene: 19. Per germline, CDR1 SGHNT and CDR2 YYREEE (reference sequence). This CDR3 has 20 amino acids. The CDR3 here is CASSSKGRGLARGGSYEQYF. The CDR3 DNA reads TGTGCCAGCAGCTCGAAGGGCCGGGGACTAGCCCGTGGTGGCTCCTACGAGCAGTACTTC. Complete variable domain (other parts from reference TRBV5-4 and TRBJ2-7): ETGVTQSPTHLIKTRGQQVTLRCSSQSGHNTVSWYQQALGQGPQFIFQYYREEENGRGNFPPRFSGLQFPNYSSELNVNALELDDSALYLCASSSKGRGLARGGSYEQYFGPGTRLTVT.

J is TRBJ1-4 and V is TRBV19; 10 bases agree with TRBD1. Germline V gene sequence: CDR1 LNHDA, CDR2 SQIVND (reference sequence). This CDR3 comprises 15 residues. V was clipped by 6 bases and J by 7 bases; unmatched bases: 8. The CDR3 spells CASSPLTGGPEKLFF. In DNA form, the CDR3 reads TGTGCCAGTAGCCCCCTGACAGGGGGCCCTGAAAAACTGTTTTTT.

This chain uses TRBV11-2 with TRBJ1-6, with D perhaps TRBD1 (5 bases). The CDR3 is made up of 16 amino acids. CDR1 is SGHAT, CDR2 FQNNGV, per germline. Trimming took off 1 base at V and 0 bases at J, with 7 bases between the two ends. This CDR3 is CASSLGGSSYNSPLHF. Written as DNA, the CDR3 is TGTGCCAGCAGCTTAGGGGGCTCCTCCTATAATTCACCCCTCCACTTT.

The rearrangement links TRBV29-1 to TRBJ2-1; possible D gene TRBD1, 6 bases. The CDR3 has 12 amino acids. V was shortened by 5 bases and J by 14 bases, with 19 bases between the two germline ends. Germline CDR1 reads SQVTM; CDR2 reads ANQGSEA. This CDR3 is CSVSRGPPFEFF. As DNA, the CDR3 is TGCAGCGTTTCCAGGGGTCCCCCTTTTGAGTTCTTC.

This clone was observed a handful of times. For the CDR3, the DNA is TGTGCCAGCACCGTTGGGACAGGGGGCTTCAATGAGCAGTTCTTC. It is translated as CASTVGTGGFNEQFF. This chain connects TRBV6-1 to TRBJ2-1, with TRBD1 matching over 12 bases. The CDR3 runs 15 residues. V lost 7 bases and J lost 6; bases outside the gene matches: 7. Per the germline V gene, CDR1 is MNHNS and CDR2 is SASEGT.

This chain links TRBV28 with TRBJ2-1; the D is unclear. Germline loops: CDR1 MDHEN, CDR2 SYDVKM. The CDR3 has 14 residues. Trimming removed 3 bases from V and 9 bases from J, with 15 bases in between. CDR3 in DNA: TGTGCCAGCAGTTTTCGAGTGTACCTGGTTGAGCAGTTCTTC. It codes for CASSFRVYLVEQFF.

The CDR3 reads CASSSHRTGYGYTF. The CDR3 bases are TGTGCCAGCAGTTCCCACCGGACAGGTTATGGCTACACCTTC. This sequence joins TRBV28 and TRBJ1-2; TRBD1 matches 7 bases. This CDR3 region has 14 residues. V lost 4 bases and J lost 5; bases outside the gene matches: 7. CDR1 and CDR2 from the germline V gene are MDHEN and SYDVKM.

This sequence joins TRBV10-3 and TRBJ2-2, with 9 bases lining up with TRBD2. V trimming: 5 bases; J trimming: 4 bases; junction bases outside the gene matches: 14. CDR3 length: 18 amino acids. Germline CDR1 reads ENHRY; CDR2 reads SYGVKD. CDR3 DNA: TGTGCCATCAGTCGTCTAGGGGTGGGAGCGGGAGGCACCGGGGAGCTGTTTTTT. It yields the protein CAISRLGVGAGGTGELFF.

CDR3 in amino acids: CASSEGTPPYEQYF. In nucleotides, the CDR3 is TGTGCCAGCAGTGAGGGGACTCCTCCCTACGAGCAGTACTTC. The V gene is TRBV2, the J gene TRBJ2-7, with D perhaps matching TRBD2 (6 bases). CDR1 and CDR2 (germline): SNHLY, FYNNEI. The V and J ends lost 3 bases and 2 bases respectively, with 11 bases between them. CDR3 size: 14 residues. Together with reference TRBV2 and TRBJ2-7, the CDR3 gives the full variable domain: EPEVTQTPSHQVTQMGQEVILRCVPISNHLYFYWYRQILGQKVEFLVSFYNNEISEKSEIFDDQFSVERPDGSNFTLKIRSTKLEDSAMYFCASSEGTPPYEQYFGPGTRLTVT.

In regard to this clone: Possible read error: a much larger clone is one base away. The chain has TRBV29-1 and TRBJ1-5, with D possibly being TRBD1 (5 bases). CDR1 SQVTM and CDR2 ANQGSEA come from the germline V gene. CDR3 length: 13 residues. CDR3 in amino acids: CGVVWGESQPQHF. Here the CDR3 DNA reads TGCGGCGTTGTATGGGGGGAGTCTCAGCCCCAGCATTTT.

The chain carries TRBV6-6 and TRBJ2-7, with 8 nucleotides matching TRBD1. This CDR3 is built from 14 residues. J was trimmed by 0 bases and V by 8 bases; bases with no gene match: 6. In germline, CDR1 is MNHNY, CDR2 SVGAGI (reference sequence). This CDR3 reads CASGNGQGSYEQYF. CDR3 bases: TGTGCCAGCGGAAATGGACAGGGCTCCTACGAGCAGTACTTC.

The CDR3 here is CAWSFLRTANSYNSPLHF. CDR3 nucleotide sequence: TGTGCCTGGAGTTTCCTACGGACAGCCAACTCCTATAATTCACCCCTCCACTTT. The chain carries TRBV30 and TRBJ1-6; tentative D call: TRBD1 (6 bases). Germline CDR1 is GTSNPN and CDR2 is SVGIG (reference sequence). CDR3 size: 18 residues. Trimming took off 2 bases at V and 0 bases at J, with 17 bases between the two ends.

The J gene is TRBJ1-4, the V gene TRBV29-1; maybe TRBD1 (5 bases). Germline V gene lookup returns CDR1 SQVTM and CDR2 ANQGSEA. With 0 bases removed from V and 8 bases from J, the gap between germline ends came to 10 bases. The CDR3 is 13 amino acids. The CDR3 nucleotides read TGCAGCGTTGAAGAAAGGGGTGGGGAAAAACTGTTTTTT. This gives the protein CSVEERGGEKLFF.

This clone was seen only a few times. The CDR3 nucleotides read TGCGCCAGCAGCTTGGGACAGGGACACCAAGAGCAGTTCTTC. It yields the protein CASSLGQGHQEQFF. The chain couples TRBV5-1 to TRBJ2-1; 7 nucleotides agree with TRBD1. Germline values: CDR1 SGHRS, CDR2 YFSETQ. This CDR3 contains 14 residues. The junction had 7 bases not matched to a gene; V was cut back by 0 bases and J by 10 bases.

The chain has TRBV5-5 and TRBJ1-2; D gene uncertain. Trimming took 6 bases from V and 3 from J, leaving 12 bases between them. Looked up from germline, CDR1 is SGHKS and CDR2 is YYEKEE (reference sequence). The CDR3 extends over 13 amino acids. The CDR3 loop is CASTRVADYGYTF. As DNA, the CDR3 is TGTGCCAGCACCCGGGTAGCGGACTATGGCTACACCTTC.

The chain is built from TRBV2 and TRBJ2-3; weak D call: TRBD2 (5 bases). The CDR3 sequence is 14 residues long. Looked up from germline, CDR1 is SNHLY and CDR2 is FYNNEI. Trimming stripped 7 bases from V and 0 bases from J, with 11 bases between. CDR3 residues: CASKAAASTDTQYF. CDR3 DNA sequence: TGTGCCAGCAAAGCGGCGGCTAGCACAGATACGCAGTATTTT.

This sequence joins TRBV4-3 and TRBJ2-3, with 7 bases aligning to TRBD2. The CDR3 is made up of 13 amino acids. The germline gives CDR1 LGHNA, CDR2 YSLEER. V shed 0 bases and J 6 bases; nucleotides not matched to a gene: 0. The CDR3 DNA follows: TGCGCCAGCAGCCAAGATAGCGGGGATACGCAGTATTTT. Translated: CASSQDSGDTQYF.

The rearrangement uses TRBV5-4 and TRBJ2-7; TRBD2 matches 12 bases. Trimming removed 4 bases from V and 5 bases from J; junction bases left unmatched: 7. The CDR3 is 15 residues long. Germline V gene lookup returns CDR1 SGHNT and CDR2 YYREEE (reference sequence). CDR3 bases: TGTGCCAGCAGCGCGACTAGCGGGAGTTGGGACGAGCAGTACTTC. This encodes CASSATSGSWDEQYF. Full variable domain (remainder filled in from reference TRBV5-4 and TRBJ2-7): ETGVTQSPTHLIKTRGQQVTLRCSSQSGHNTVSWYQQALGQGPQFIFQYYREEENGRGNFPPRFSGLQFPNYSSELNVNALELDDSALYLCASSATSGSWDEQYFGPGTRLTVT.

This chain uses TRBV5-8 with TRBJ1-2, with 8 bases lining up with TRBD1. This CDR3 comprises 18 residues. The germline V gene has CDR1 SGHTS and CDR2 YDEGEE. V lost 4 bases and J lost 1; bases outside the gene matches: 15. CDR3 sequence (DNA): TGTGCCAGCAGCCCACCGGACAGGGACCCGTCATTTAACTATGGCTACACCTTC. Translating it yields CASSPPDRDPSFNYGYTF. Supplemented by reference TRBV5-8 and TRBJ1-2, the full variable domain reads EAGVTQSPTHLIKTRGQQATLRCSPISGHTSVYWYQQALGLGLQFLLWYDEGEERNRGNFPPRFSGRQFPNYSSELNVNALELEDSALYLCASSPPDRDPSFNYGYTFGSGTRLTVV.

The chain employs TRBV19 and TRBJ2-5; 10 nucleotides line up with TRBD1. V was pared by 5 bases and J by 7 bases, with 10 bases of the junction left unmatched. The CDR3 extends over 15 amino acids. Looked up from germline, CDR1 is LNHDA and CDR2 is SQIVND (reference sequence). The chain's CDR3 is CASSPGQGVSGTQYF. In DNA form, the CDR3 reads TGTGCCAGTAGTCCAGGACAGGGGGTCTCTGGGACCCAGTACTTC.

The chain combines TRBV29-1 with TRBJ2-3; weak D call: TRBD2 (5 bases). There are 13 residues in the CDR3. From germline, CDR1 is SQVTM and CDR2 ANQGSEA. Trimming took off 4 bases at V and 0 bases at J, with 8 bases between the two ends. The CDR3 sequence is CSVARGSTDTQYF. In nucleotides, the CDR3 is TGCAGCGTTGCTCGGGGAAGCACAGATACGCAGTATTTT.

V gene TRBV7-9 combines with J gene TRBJ2-5, with TRBD1 matching over 12 bases. Germline V gives CDR1 SEHNR, CDR2 FQNEAQ (reference sequence). The CDR3 has 15 residues. The J segment lost 5 bases and the V segment lost 5 bases, leaving 6 bases of the junction unmatched. The CDR3 coding sequence is TGTGCCAGCAGCCAGGGACAGGGGGCGTGGGAGACCCAGTACTTC. Its translation is CASSQGQGAWETQYF.

The V and J genes are TRBV25-1 and TRBJ2-2; D not resolved. CDR3 length equals 16 residues. V was trimmed by 4 bases and J by 0 bases, leaving 12 bases between them. Germline assignment: CDR1 MGHDK and CDR2 SYGVNS. DNA for the CDR3: TGTGCCAGCAGTGCTCTACTCCCTGCGAACACCGGGGAGCTGTTTTTT. It specifies CASSALLPANTGELFF.

The chain recombines TRBV28 with TRBJ1-5, with D perhaps matching TRBD1 (5 bases). CDR3 length: 11 amino acids. From germline, CDR1 is MDHEN and CDR2 SYDVKM. V gave up 4 bases and J gave up 9 bases, with 7 bases separating them. For the CDR3, the DNA is TGTGCCAGCAGTTCGGGGGGGCCCCAGCATTTT. As protein: CASSSGGPQHF.

CDR3 DNA sequence: TGTGCCAGCAGTCGCCCCGGGACTAGCGGGACGGAAGGGCAGTTCTTC. It yields the protein CASSRPGTSGTEGQFF. The chain recombines TRBV27 with TRBJ2-1; 13 bases are a match to TRBD2. The ends lost 5 bases at V and 12 bases at J; junction bases unmatched: 13. CDR3 length: 16 amino acids. Looked up from germline, CDR1 is MNHEY and CDR2 is SMNVEV (reference sequence).

This clone was detected a few times. The chain recombines TRBV19 with TRBJ1-4; 7 bases fit TRBD1. Germline values: CDR1 LNHDA, CDR2 SQIVND (reference sequence). After removal of 3 bases from V and 5 bases from J, the junction contained 6 bases not matched to a gene. This CDR3 is 15 amino acids long. The chain's CDR3 is CASSILTGPNEKLFF. For the CDR3, the DNA is TGTGCCAGTAGTATCCTGACAGGGCCCAATGAAAAACTGTTTTTT.

CDR3 loop: CASSVSRGNNIQYF. Written as DNA, the CDR3 is TGTGCCAGCAGCGTGTCCAGGGGGAATAACATTCAGTACTTC. V usage is TRBV9 and J usage is TRBJ2-4; 7 nucleotides match TRBD1. The CDR3 is 14 residues long. The germline CDR1 and CDR2 sequences are SGDLS and YYNGEE. V shed 2 bases, J shed 7 bases, and the junction held 6 bases outside the gene matches.

This clone was found a few times. The sample has other DNA sequences that encode this CDR3 too. The chain has TRBV14 and TRBJ1-2; the D gene is possibly TRBD1 (6 bases). In germline, CDR1 is SGHDN, CDR2 FVKESK. The V end was cut by 1 base, the J end by 4 bases, with 13 bases between. CDR3 size: 15 residues. The CDR3 is CASSQGGGLGYGYTF. The CDR3 coding sequence is TGTGCCAGCAGCCAAGGCGGGGGGCTTGGCTATGGCTACACCTTC.